The T cell receptor beta chain under discussion was sequenced for a study of neurological immune-mediated disorders. From the 5' RACE reads, TCRdb called clonotypes with MiXCR, one entry per CDR3 protein. This table holds tens of thousands of distinct CDR3 sequences, under 7.5% found once. Germline values: CDR1 LNHDA, CDR2 SQIVND (reference sequence). Trimming removed 4 bases at V and 3 bases at J, with 9 bases between. The CDR3 is 13 amino acids. The specimen was PBMCs. The chain links TRBV19 to TRBJ1-1; no clear D gene. The TCR was taken from a woman between 40 and 55 years old in good health. The CDR3 DNA follows: TGTGCCAGTAGTACTCTGGGCCACACTGAAGCTTTCTTT. Translating gives CASSTLGHTEAFF. Complete variable domain (other parts from reference TRBV19 and TRBJ1-1): DGGITQSPKYLFRKEGQNVTLSCEQNLNHDAMYWYRQDPGQGLRLIYYSQIVNDFQKGDIAEGYSVSREKKESFPLTVTSAQKNPTAFYLCASSTLGHTEAFFGQGTRLTVV.